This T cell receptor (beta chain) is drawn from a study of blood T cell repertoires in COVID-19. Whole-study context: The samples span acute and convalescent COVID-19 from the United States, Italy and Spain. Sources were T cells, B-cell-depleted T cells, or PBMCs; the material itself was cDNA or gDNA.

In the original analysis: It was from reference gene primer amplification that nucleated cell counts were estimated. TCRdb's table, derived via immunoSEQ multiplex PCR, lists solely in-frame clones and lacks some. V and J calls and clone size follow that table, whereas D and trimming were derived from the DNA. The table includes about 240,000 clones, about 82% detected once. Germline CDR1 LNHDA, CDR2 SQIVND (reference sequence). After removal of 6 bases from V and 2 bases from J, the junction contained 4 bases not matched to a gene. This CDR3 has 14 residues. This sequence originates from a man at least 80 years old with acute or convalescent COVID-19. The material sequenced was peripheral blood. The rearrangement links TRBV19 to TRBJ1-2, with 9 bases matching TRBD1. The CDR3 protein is CASRRDRENYGYTF. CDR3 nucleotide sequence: TGTGCCAGTAGAAGGGACAGGGAGAACTATGGCTACACCTTC. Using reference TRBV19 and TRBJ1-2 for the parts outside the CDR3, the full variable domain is DGGITQSPKYLFRKEGQNVTLSCEQNLNHDAMYWYRQDPGQGLRLIYYSQIVNDFQKGDIAEGYSVSREKKESFPLTVTSAQKNPTAFYLCASRRDRENYGYTFGSGTRLTVV.